This T cell receptor beta chain was retrieved from a study of response to subunit inactivated influenza vaccine. The CDR3 is made up of 16 amino acids. CDR1 and CDR2 from the germline V gene are DFQATT and SNEGSKA (reference sequence). The V end was cut by 1 base, the J end by 0 bases, with 16 bases between. The study, taken as a whole, reports: After each seasonal influenza vaccination, few new T cells are recruited, the authors suggested.

This clonotype was found many times. Its antigen is as yet unknown. MiXCR, applied by TCRdb to the RT-PCR reads, yields one record per CDR3 protein. The sample lists about 780,000 distinct CDR3 sequences, less than 20% occurring once. This sequence originates from a man between 45 and 60 years old who received an inactivated influenza vaccine. Source: PBMCs from blood, taken 4 to 6 days after vaccination. The genes are TRBV20-1 and TRBJ2-7, with D possibly called TRBD1 or TRBD2 (5 bases each). The DNA of the CDR3 is TGCAGTGCTAGAGGCGGGTCGGGACCCCTCTCCTACGAGCAGTACTTC. Protein sequence: CSARGGSGPLSYEQYF.